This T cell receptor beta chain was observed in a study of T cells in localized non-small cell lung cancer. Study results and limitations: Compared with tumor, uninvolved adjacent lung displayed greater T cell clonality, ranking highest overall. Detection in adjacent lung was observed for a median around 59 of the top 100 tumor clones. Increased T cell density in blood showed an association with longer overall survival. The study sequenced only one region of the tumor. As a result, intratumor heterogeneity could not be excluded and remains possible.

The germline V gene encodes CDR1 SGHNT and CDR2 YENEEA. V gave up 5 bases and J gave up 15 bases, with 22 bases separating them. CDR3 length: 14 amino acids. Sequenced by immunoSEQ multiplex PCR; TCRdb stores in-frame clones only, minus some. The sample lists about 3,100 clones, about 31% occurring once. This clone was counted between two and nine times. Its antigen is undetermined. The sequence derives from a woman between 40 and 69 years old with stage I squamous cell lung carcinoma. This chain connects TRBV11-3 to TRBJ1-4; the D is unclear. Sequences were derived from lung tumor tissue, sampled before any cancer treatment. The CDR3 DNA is TGTGCCAGCAGCCCTTCCGGGTTTCCTACCGGAATGTTTTTT. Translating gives CASSPSGFPTGMFF.